One sample yielded the 4 T cell receptor beta chains listed below, sequenced in a study of T cell repertoires in cytomegalovirus infection. TCRdb re-analysed the reads in MiXCR, keeping a single row per CDR3 protein. The sample includes more than 350,000 distinct CDR3 sequences, roughly 30% of them seen just once. The material sequenced was PBMCs. Receptors originate from a human donor in good health (CMV status not recorded). Some clones in this sample may be carry-over from other donors' samples.

V gene TRBV6-2 or TRBV6-3 combines with J gene TRBJ2-7; D might be TRBD2 (6 bases). Germline lookup yields CDR1 MNHEY and CDR2 SVGEGT. The CDR3 sequence is 15 residues long. V lost 7 bases, J lost 5 bases, and 21 bases lay in between. This CDR3 reads CASTFPRGLAHEQYF. Here the CDR3 DNA reads TGTGCCAGCACCTTCCCGCGGGGCCTAGCTCACGAGCAGTACTTC.

This clonotype was observed a few times. This chain connects TRBV6-2 or TRBV6-3 to TRBJ2-1; D gene unclear. This CDR3 spans 12 amino acids. Germline V gene data show CDR1 as MNHEY and CDR2 as SVGEGT. Trimming left V 6 bases short and J 10 bases short, with 13 bases between. The DNA of the CDR3 is TGTGCCAGCAGCCCCCAGTCGTTGGAGCAGTTCTTC. Protein product: CASSPQSLEQFF.

This clonotype appeared once. A much bigger clone sits one base away, suggesting this may be a read error. The V and J genes are TRBV7-2 and TRBJ2-1; no firm D call. Looked up from germline, CDR1 is SGHTA and CDR2 is FQGNSA. The CDR3 is 13 residues long. The CDR3 loop reads CASTDRTSNVQFF. The CDR3 bases are TGTGCCAGCACCGATCGGACCTCCAATGTGCAGTTCTTC.

This clonotype was seen a handful of times. The gene calls are TRBV11-2 and TRBJ2-1; 8 bases are shared with TRBD2. This CDR3 is 15 amino acids long. V shed 5 bases and J 5 bases; nucleotides not matched to a gene: 8. The germline CDR1 and CDR2 sequences are SGHAT and FQNNGV. The DNA of the CDR3 is TGTGCCAGCAGCCCCTCCCGGGGGGGGGACAATGAGCAGTTCTTC. As protein: CASSPSRGGDNEQFF.